This T cell receptor beta chain emerged from a study of early T cells in non-severe SARS-CoV-2 infection. Background on the study: Bulk RNA from unsorted whole blood was sequenced; chains were unpaired.

Separate cDNA molecules each had unique molecular identifiers attached to them. TCRdb reprocessed the 5' RACE reads via MiXCR and lists one record per CDR3 protein. This repertoire shows tens of thousands of distinct CDR3 sequences, 6.6% found once; its top ten account for about 5.8%. The sample holds a few counts of this clonotype. Its antigen is still unknown. Regarding the study as a whole: There was a bias toward anti-spike CD8 responses in VDJdb matching, which missed private and CD4 specificities.

Germline CDR1 SGHRS, CDR2 YFSETQ. This CDR3 is 12 amino acids long. V lost 3 bases and J lost 6; bases outside the gene matches: 3. This sequence was found in an adult who was a healthcare worker with PCR-confirmed SARS-CoV-2 infection or an uninfected control (not recorded which). This material consisted of whole blood, taken at baseline. The V gene is TRBV5-1, the J gene TRBJ2-7; TRBD1 agrees at 7 bases. CDR3 sequence reads: CASSSTGLEQYF. The CDR3 coding sequence is TGCGCCAGCAGCTCGACAGGGCTCGAGCAGTACTTC.